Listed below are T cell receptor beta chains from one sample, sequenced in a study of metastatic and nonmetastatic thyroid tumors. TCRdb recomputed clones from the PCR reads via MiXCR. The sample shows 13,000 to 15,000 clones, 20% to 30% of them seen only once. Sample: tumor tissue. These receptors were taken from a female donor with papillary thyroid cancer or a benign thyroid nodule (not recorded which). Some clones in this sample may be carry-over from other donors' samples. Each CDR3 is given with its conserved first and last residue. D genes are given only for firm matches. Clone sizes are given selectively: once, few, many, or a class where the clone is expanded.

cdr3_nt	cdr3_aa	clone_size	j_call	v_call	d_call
TGTGCCTGGAGGGCGGGGGGCCAGGGTGAAGCTTTCTTT	CAWRAGGQGEAFF	NA	TRBJ1-1	TRBV30	NA
TGCGCCAGCAGCCTACGGGGGGGGCGAGCGGGAGGTACCTACGAGCAGTACTTC	CASSLRGGRAGGTYEQYF	NA	TRBJ2-7	TRBV5-1	TRBD2
TGTGCCAGCAGCCCCCGGCAGGGGGCGAAGAATGAGCAGTTCTTC	CASSPRQGAKNEQFF	medium-sized	TRBJ2-1	TRBV2	TRBD1
TGTGCCAGCAGCTTAGCGCTGGGGGCTCAAGAGACCCAGTACTTC	CASSLALGAQETQYF	few	TRBJ2-5	TRBV7-9	NA
TGTGCCAGCAGCTTAGATCCGGCAGGGATGGGGGGCTACACCTTC	CASSLDPAGMGGYTF	few	TRBJ1-2	TRBV11-2	NA
TGCAGTGCTAGAGATTCTAGCGCGTCCTACAATGAGCAGTTCTTC	CSARDSSASYNEQFF	many	TRBJ2-1	TRBV20-1	NA
TGCGCCAGCAGCCAGGCTCTAGGGGATCTTGGAAACACCATATATTTT	CASSQALGDLGNTIYF	NA	TRBJ1-3	TRBV4-1	NA
TGTGCCAGCAGTTACAGGGCCTACGAGCAGTACTTC	CASSYRAYEQYF	medium-sized	TRBJ2-7	TRBV28	NA
TGTGCCAGCAGCGTAGGGGCAGGGCTTACTCGAACAGATACGCAGTATTTT	CASSVGAGLTRTDTQYF	many	TRBJ2-3	TRBV9	NA
TGCGCCAGCAGCCGGGTGGCCCAAGAGACCCAGTACTTC	CASSRVAQETQYF	many	TRBJ2-5	TRBV5-1	NA
TGTGCCACCTGGGGAATGGCGGGAGACGCCTATGGCTACACCTTC	CATWGMAGDAYGYTF	NA	TRBJ1-2	TRBV6-1	NA